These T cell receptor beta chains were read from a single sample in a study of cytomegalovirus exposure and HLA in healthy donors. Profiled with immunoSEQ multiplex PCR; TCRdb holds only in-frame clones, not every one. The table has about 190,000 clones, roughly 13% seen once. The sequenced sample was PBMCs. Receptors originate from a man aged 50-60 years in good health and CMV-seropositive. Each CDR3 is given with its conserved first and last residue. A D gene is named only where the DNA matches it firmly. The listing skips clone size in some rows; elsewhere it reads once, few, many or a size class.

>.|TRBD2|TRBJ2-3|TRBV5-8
CASSPQRGARGDTQYF
TGTGCCAGCAGCCCTCAGCGGGGGGCCCGCGGAGATACGCAGTATTTT
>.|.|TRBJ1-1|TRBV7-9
CASSQSRMNTEAFF
TGTGCCAGCAGCCAATCGAGAATGAACACTGAAGCTTTCTTT
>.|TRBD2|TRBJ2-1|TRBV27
CASSLGGGYNEQFF
TGTGCCAGCTCTCTTGGGGGGGGATACAATGAGCAGTTCTTC
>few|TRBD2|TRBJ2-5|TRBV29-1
CSVEGEGETQYF
TGCAGCGTTGAGGGGGAGGGAGAGACCCAGTACTTC
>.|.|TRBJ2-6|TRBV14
CASSLGQASGANVLTF
TGTGCCAGCAGCCTCGGACAAGCTTCTGGGGCCAACGTCCTGACTTTC
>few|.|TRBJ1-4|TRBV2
CASSELSRGEKLFF
TGTGCCAGCAGTGAATTATCTAGGGGTGAAAAACTGTTTTTT
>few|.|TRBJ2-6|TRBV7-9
CASSSRARVSGANVLTF
TGTGCCAGCAGTTCCCGCGCGCGCGTCTCTGGGGCCAACGTCCTGACTTTC
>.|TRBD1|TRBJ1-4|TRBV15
CATSRDPGQGVLGGEKLFF
TGTGCCACCAGCAGAGATCCCGGACAGGGGGTCCTAGGCGGTGAAAAACTGTTTTTT
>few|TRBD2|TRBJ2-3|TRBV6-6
CASSPLSGGPRDTQYF
TGTGCCAGCAGTCCTTTGTCGGGGGGGCCGCGAGATACGCAGTATTTT
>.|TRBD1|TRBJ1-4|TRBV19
CASTIGQGANEKLFF
TGTGCCAGTACCATAGGACAGGGGGCTAATGAAAAACTGTTTTTT
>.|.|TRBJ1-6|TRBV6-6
CASTRGQYNSPLHF
TGTGCCAGCACCCGAGGACAGTATAATTCACCCCTCCACTTT
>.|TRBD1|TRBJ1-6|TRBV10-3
CAISGDSVNSPLHF
TGTGCCATCAGTGGGGACAGCGTTAATTCACCCCTCCACTTT
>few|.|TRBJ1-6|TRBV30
CAWSVTQYNSPLHF
TGTGCCTGGAGTGTAACCCAGTATAATTCACCCCTCCACTTT
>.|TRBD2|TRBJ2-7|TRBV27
CASSPSGGVYEQYF
TGTGCCAGCAGTCCTAGCGGGGGCGTCTACGAGCAGTACTTC
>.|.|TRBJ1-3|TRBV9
CASSAWGGSGNTIYF
TGTGCCAGCAGCGCATGGGGCGGTTCTGGAAACACCATATATTTT
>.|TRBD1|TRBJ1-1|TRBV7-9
CASSLQTGVEAFF
TGTGCCAGCAGCTTACAGACAGGGGTTGAAGCTTTCTTT
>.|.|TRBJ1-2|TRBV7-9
CASSPAGGRNYGYTF
TGTGCCAGCAGCCCCGCCGGGGGACGTAACTATGGCTACACCTTC
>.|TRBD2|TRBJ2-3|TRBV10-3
CAISARGADTQYF
TGTGCCATCAGCGCTCGGGGGGCAGATACGCAGTATTTT
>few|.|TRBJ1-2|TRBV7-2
CASSQTGGYTF
TGTGCCAGCAGCCAGACGGGAGGCTACACCTTC
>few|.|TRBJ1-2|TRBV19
CASSIDAEFYGYTF
TGTGCCAGTAGTATAGATGCAGAATTTTATGGCTACACCTTC
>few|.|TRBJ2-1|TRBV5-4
CASSSDRTSYNEQFF
TGTGCCAGCAGCTCAGACAGGACGTCCTACAATGAGCAGTTCTTC
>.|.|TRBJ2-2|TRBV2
CASSRRQEVLRELFF
TGTGCCAGCAGTCGACGACAGGAGGTTCTTCGGGAGCTGTTTTTT
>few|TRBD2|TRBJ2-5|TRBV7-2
CASSLGSGGARETQYF
TGTGCCAGCAGCTTAGGCAGCGGGGGGGCTCGGGAGACCCAGTACTTC
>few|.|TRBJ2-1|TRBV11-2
CASSLLPGFQGLGYNEQFF
TGTGCCAGCAGCTTATTACCTGGATTTCAGGGTTTGGGGTACAATGAGCAGTTCTTC
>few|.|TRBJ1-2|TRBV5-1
CASSLLPGDWGYTF
TGCGCCAGCAGCTTGTTACCGGGGGATTGGGGCTACACCTTC
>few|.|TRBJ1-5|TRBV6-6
CASSYSGQGLHF
TGTGCCAGCAGTTACTCAGGGCAGGGGCTGCATTTT
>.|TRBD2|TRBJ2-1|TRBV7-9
CASSLDRTSGVGEQFF
TGTGCCAGCAGCTTAGATCGGACTAGCGGGGTTGGTGAGCAGTTCTTC
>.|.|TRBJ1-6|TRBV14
CASRASLNSPPHF
TGTGCCAGCAGGGCCAGTTTAAATTCACCCCCCCACTTT
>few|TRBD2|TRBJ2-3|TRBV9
CASSPTRGGIADTQYF
TGTGCCAGCAGCCCGACGCGGGGGGGCATAGCAGATACGCAGTATTTT
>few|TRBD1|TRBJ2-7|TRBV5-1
CASSYGDREGAEQYF
TGCGCCAGCAGCTACGGGGACAGGGAAGGTGCCGAGCAGTACTTC
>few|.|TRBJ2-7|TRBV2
CASSLSEVLVYF
TGTGCCAGCAGCCTGTCGGAGGTGCTAGTCTACTTC
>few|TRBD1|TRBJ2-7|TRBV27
CASSFRGQSYEQYF
TGTGCCAGCAGTTTTAGGGGACAGTCATACGAGCAGTACTTC
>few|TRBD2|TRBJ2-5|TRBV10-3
CAIRGDYQETQYF
TGTGCCATCAGAGGGGACTATCAAGAGACCCAGTACTTC
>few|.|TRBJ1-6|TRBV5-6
CASSFGVNLYNSPLHF
TGTGCCAGCAGCTTCGGAGTTAATCTCTATAATTCACCCCTCCACTTT
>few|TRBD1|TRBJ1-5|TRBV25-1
CASRGDRGGQPQHF
TGTGCCAGCAGGGGGGACAGGGGTGGTCAGCCCCAGCATTTT
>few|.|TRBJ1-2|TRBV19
CASSIAVSGYTF
TGTGCCAGTAGTATCGCGGTTTCTGGCTACACCTTC
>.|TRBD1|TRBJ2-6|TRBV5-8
CASRVPGGTGANVLTF
TGTGCCAGCAGAGTACCAGGGGGCACTGGGGCCAACGTCCTGACTTTC
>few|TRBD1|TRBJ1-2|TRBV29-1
CSVERGQGADGYTF
TGCAGCGTTGAAAGGGGCCAGGGGGCGGATGGCTACACCTTC
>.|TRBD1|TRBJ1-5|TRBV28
CASSTRDRGFNQPQHF
TGTGCCAGCAGTACCCGGGACAGGGGATTCAATCAGCCCCAGCATTTT
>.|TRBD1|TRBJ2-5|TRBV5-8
CASSLGQGPEETQYF
TGTGCCAGCAGCTTGGGACAGGGACCCGAAGAGACCCAGTACTTC
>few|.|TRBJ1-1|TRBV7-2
CASSLGAANTEAFF
TGTGCCAGCAGCTTAGGGGCAGCGAACACTGAAGCTTTCTTT